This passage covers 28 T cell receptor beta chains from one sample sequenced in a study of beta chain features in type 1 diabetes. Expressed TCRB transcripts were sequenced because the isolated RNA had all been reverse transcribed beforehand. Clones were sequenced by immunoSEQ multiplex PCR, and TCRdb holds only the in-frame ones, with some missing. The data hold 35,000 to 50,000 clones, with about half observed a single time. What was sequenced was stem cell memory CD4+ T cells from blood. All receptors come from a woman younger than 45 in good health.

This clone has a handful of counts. CDR3 sequence reads: CASSLGGEGEPQHF. DNA for the CDR3: TGTGCCAGCAGCTTAGGGGGGGAGGGGGAGCCCCAGCATTTT. The V call is TRBV7-6, the J call TRBJ1-5; weak D call: TRBD1 (6 bases). Looked up from germline, CDR1 is SGHVS and CDR2 is FNYEAQ. The CDR3 is 14 amino acids. V lost 1 base and J 8 bases, leaving 12 bases between the germline ends.

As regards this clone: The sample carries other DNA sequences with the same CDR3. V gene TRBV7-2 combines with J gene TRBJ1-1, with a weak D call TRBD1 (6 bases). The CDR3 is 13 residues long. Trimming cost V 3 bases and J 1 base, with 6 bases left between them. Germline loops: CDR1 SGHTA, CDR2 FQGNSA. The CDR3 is CASSLGQNTEAFF. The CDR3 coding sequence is TGTGCCAGCAGCTTGGGACAGAACACTGAAGCTTTCTTT.

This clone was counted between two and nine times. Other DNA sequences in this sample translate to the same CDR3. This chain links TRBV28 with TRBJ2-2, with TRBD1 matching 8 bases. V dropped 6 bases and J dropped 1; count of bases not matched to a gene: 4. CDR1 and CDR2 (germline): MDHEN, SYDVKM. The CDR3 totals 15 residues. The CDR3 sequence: CASRNGQGNTGELFF. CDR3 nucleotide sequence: TGTGCCAGCAGAAACGGACAGGGGAACACCGGGGAGCTGTTTTTT.

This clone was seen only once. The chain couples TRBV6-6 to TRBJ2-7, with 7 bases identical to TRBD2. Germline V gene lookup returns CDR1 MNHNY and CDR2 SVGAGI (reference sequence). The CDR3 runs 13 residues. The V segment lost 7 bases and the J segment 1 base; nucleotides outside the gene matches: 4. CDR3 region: CASKGGESYEQYF. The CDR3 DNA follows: TGTGCCAGCAAGGGAGGGGAATCCTACGAGCAGTACTTC.

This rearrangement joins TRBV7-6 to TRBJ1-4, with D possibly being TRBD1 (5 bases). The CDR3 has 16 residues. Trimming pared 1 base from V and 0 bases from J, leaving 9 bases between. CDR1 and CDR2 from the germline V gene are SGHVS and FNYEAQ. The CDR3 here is CASSLVGGSTNEKLFF. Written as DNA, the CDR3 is TGTGCCAGCAGCTTAGTCGGGGGTTCAACTAATGAAAAACTGTTTTTT.

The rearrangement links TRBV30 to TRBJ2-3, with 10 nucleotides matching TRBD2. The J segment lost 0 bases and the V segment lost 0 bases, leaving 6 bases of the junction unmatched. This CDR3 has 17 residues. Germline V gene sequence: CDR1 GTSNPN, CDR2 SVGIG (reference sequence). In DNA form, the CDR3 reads TGTGCCTGGAGTGTACCCGGACTAGCGGCCAGCACAGATACGCAGTATTTT. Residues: CAWSVPGLAASTDTQYF.

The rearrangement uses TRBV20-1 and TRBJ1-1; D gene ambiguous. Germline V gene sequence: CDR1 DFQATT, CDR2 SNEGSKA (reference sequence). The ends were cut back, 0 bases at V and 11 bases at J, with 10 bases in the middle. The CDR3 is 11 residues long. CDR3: CSARELRFAFF. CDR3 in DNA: TGCAGTGCTAGAGAATTGAGGTTCGCTTTCTTT.

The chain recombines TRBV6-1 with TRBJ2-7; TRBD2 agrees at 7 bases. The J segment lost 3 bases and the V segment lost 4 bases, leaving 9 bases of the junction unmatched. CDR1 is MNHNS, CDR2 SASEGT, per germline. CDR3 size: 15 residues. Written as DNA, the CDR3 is TGTGCCAGCAGTGTAGGTTGGGAGGGATACTACGAGCAGTACTTC. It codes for CASSVGWEGYYEQYF.

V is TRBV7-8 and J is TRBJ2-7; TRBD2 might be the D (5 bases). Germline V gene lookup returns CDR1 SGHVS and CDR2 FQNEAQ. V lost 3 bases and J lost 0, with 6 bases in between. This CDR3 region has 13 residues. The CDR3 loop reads CASSFTSSYEQYF. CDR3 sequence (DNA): TGTGCCAGCAGCTTTACTAGCTCCTACGAGCAGTACTTC.

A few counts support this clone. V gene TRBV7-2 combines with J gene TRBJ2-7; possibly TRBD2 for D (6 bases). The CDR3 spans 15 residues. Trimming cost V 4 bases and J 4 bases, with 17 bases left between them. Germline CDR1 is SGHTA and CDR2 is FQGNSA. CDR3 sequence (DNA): TGTGCCAGCAGCTCACTGACTGATGGGAGGTACGAGCAGTACTTC. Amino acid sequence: CASSSLTDGRYEQYF.

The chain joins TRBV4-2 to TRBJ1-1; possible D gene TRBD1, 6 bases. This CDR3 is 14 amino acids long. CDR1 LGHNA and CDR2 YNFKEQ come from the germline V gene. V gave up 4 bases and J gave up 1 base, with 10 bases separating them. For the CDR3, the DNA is TGTGCCAGCAGCCCCCGGGACACGAACACTGAAGCTTTCTTT. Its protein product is CASSPRDTNTEAFF.

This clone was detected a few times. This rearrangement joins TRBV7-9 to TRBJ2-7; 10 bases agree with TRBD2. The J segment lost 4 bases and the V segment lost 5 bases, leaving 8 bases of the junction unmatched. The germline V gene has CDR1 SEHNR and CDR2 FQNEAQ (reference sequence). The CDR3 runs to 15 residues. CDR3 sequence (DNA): TGTGCCAGCAGCACCCAGCGGGAGGGCCCGTACGAGCAGTACTTC. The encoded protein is CASSTQREGPYEQYF.

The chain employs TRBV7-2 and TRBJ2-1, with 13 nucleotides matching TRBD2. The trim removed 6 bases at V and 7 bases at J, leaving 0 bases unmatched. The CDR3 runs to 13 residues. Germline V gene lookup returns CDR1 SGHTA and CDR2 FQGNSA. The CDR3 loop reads CASRLAGGNEQFF. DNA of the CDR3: TGTGCCAGCAGACTAGCGGGAGGGAATGAGCAGTTCTTC.

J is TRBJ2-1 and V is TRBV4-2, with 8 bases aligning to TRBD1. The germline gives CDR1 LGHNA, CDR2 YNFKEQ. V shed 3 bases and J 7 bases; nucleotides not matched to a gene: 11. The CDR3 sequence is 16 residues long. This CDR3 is CASSHESGNRGNEQFF. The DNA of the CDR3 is TGTGCCAGCAGCCACGAATCGGGCAACAGGGGGAATGAGCAGTTCTTC.

For the CDR3, the DNA is TGCGCCAGCAGCTTGGCCCTACAGGGCACAGATACGCAGTATTTT. The encoded protein is CASSLALQGTDTQYF. The chain combines TRBV5-1 with TRBJ2-3, with D possibly matching TRBD1 (5 bases). In germline, CDR1 is SGHRS, CDR2 YFSETQ. V was clipped by 0 bases and J by 1 base, with 9 bases between them. The CDR3 totals 15 residues.

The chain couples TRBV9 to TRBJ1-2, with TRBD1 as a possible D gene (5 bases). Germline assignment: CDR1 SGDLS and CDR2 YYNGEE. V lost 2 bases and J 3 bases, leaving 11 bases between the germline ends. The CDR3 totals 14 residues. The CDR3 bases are TGTGCCAGCAGCGTTCAGGGTGAGGACTATGGCTACACCTTC. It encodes CASSVQGEDYGYTF.

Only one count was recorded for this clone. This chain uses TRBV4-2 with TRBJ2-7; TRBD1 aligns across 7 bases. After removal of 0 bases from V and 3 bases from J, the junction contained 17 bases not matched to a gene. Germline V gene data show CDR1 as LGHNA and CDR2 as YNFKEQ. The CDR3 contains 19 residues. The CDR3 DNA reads TGTGCCAGCAGCCAAGACGGAGGCTTCTTCCAGGGGGAAATCTACGAGCAGTACTTC. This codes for CASSQDGGFFQGEIYEQYF.

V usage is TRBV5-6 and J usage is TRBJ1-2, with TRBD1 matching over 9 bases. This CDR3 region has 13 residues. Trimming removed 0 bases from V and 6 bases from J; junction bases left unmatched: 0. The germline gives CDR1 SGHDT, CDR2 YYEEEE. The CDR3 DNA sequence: TGTGCCAGCAGCTTGGACAGGGGGCATGGCTACACCTTC. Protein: CASSLDRGHGYTF.

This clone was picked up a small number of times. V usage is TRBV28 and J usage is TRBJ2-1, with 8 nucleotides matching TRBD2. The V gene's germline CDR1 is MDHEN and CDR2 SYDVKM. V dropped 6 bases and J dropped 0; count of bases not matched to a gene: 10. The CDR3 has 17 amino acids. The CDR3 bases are TGTGCCAGCAGCCTTGGGCGGGGGGTTAGCTCCTACAATGAGCAGTTCTTC. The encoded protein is CASSLGRGVSSYNEQFF.

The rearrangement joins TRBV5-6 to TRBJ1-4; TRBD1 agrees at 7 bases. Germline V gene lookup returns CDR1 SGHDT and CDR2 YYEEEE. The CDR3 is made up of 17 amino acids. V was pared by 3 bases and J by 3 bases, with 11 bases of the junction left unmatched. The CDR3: CASSSGTATVSNEKLFF. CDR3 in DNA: TGTGCCAGCAGCTCCGGGACAGCTACGGTGTCTAATGAAAAACTGTTTTTT.

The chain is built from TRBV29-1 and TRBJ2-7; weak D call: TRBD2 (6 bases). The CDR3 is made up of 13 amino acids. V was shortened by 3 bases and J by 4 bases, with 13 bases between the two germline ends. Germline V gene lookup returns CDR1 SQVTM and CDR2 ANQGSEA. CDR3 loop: CSVEEGVFYEQYF. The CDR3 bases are TGCAGCGTTGAGGAGGGAGTCTTTTACGAGCAGTACTTC.

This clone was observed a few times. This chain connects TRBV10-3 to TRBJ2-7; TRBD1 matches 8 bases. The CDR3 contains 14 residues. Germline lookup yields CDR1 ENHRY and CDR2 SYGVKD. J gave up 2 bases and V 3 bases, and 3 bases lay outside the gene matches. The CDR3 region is CAISDETGAYEQYF. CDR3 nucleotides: TGTGCCATCAGTGACGAGACAGGGGCCTACGAGCAGTACTTC.

The DNA for the CDR3 is TGTGCCAGCACGACGGGATCCAATCAGCCCCAGCATTTT. Protein product: CASTTGSNQPQHF. This chain joins TRBV6-1 and TRBJ1-5; D call uncertain. V gave up 7 bases and J gave up 3 bases, with 10 bases separating them. The length of the CDR3 is 13 residues. CDR1 is MNHNS and CDR2 is SASEGT in the germline V gene.

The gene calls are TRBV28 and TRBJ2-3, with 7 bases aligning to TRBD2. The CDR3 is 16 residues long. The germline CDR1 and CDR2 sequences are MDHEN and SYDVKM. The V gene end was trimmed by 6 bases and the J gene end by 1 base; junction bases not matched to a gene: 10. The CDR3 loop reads CASSSILAVGTDTQYF. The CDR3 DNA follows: TGTGCCAGCAGCTCAATCCTAGCGGTGGGCACAGATACGCAGTATTTT.

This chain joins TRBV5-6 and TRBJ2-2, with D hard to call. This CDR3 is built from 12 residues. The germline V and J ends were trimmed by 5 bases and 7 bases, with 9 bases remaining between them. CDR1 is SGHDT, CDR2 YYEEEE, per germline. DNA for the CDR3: TGTGCCAGCAGTCAGACATTCGGGGAGCTGTTTTTT. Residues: CASSQTFGELFF.

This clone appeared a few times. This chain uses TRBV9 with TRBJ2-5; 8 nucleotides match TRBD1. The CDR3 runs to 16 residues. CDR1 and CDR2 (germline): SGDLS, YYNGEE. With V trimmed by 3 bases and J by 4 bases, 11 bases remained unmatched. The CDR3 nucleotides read TGTGCCAGCAGCGCCAGACAGGGGCGGACCCGAGAGACCCAGTACTTC. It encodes CASSARQGRTRETQYF.

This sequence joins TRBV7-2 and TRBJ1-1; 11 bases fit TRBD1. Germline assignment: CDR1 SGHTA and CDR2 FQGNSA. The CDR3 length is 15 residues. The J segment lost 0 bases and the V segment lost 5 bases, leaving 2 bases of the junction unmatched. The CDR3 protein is CASSGQGALNTEAFF. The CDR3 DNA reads TGTGCCAGCAGCGGACAGGGGGCATTGAACACTGAAGCTTTCTTT. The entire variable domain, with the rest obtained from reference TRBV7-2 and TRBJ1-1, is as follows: GAGVSQSPSNKVTEKGKDVELRCDPISGHTALYWYRQSLGQGLEFLIYFQGNSAPDKSGLPSDRFSAERTGGSVSTLTIQRTQQEDSAVYLCASSGQGALNTEAFFGQGTRLTVV.

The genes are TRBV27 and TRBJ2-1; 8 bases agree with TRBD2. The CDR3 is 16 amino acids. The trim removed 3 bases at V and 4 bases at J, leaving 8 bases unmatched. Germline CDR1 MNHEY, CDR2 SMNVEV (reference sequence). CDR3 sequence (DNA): TGTGCCAGCAGTTTCTCCTTAGCGGGGCTTTACAATGAGCAGTTCTTC. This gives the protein CASSFSLAGLYNEQFF.